Listed below are T cell receptor beta chains from one sample, sequenced in a study of graft-versus-host responses after intestinal transplantation. Sequencing used immunoSEQ multiplex PCR; TCRdb keeps in-frame clones, though not all of them. The sample consists of around 88,000 clones, roughly four fifths of them appearing once. These receptors have no known antigen. This material consisted of unstimulated CD8+ T cells sorted from spleen or lymph node cells, taken before intestinal transplant. The receptors originated from a human donor who received an intestinal transplant. The CDR3 runs from the conserved cysteine through the conserved F or W. The D gene is left open where the match is weak. Clone size appears in some rows only: once, few, many, or a class for an expanded clone.

TRBJ1-4	TRBV6-1	-	-	TGTGCCAGCAGTGAGTTTGAGCAAACTAATGAAAAACTGTTTTTT	CASSEFEQTNEKLFF
TRBJ2-2	TRBV2	few	-	TGTGCCAGCACCCCTGAACAGGTCACCGGGGAGCTGTTTTTT	CASTPEQVTGELFF
TRBJ2-7	TRBV4-2	-	TRBD1	TGTGCCAGCAGCCAAGATGGGGGGCAGGGGGCCGGGTATTACGAGCAGTACTTC	CASSQDGGQGAGYYEQYF
TRBJ2-1	TRBV5-5	-	-	TGTGCCAGCAGCTTGGATGGACTATTCAATGAGCAGTTCTTC	CASSLDGLFNEQFF
TRBJ2-3	TRBV5-4	-	-	TGTGCCAGCAGCTTTCTAGGGTCCTCCACAGATACGCAGTATTTT	CASSFLGSSTDTQYF
TRBJ2-3	TRBV10-1	-	-	TGCGCCAGCAGTGAGGTAGGGTCGGCAGATACGCAGTATTTT	CASSEVGSADTQYF
TRBJ1-1	TRBV19	once	-	TGTGCCAGTAGTACACACCTGGGGGGATCTGGTGAAGCTTTCTTT	CASSTHLGGSGEAFF
TRBJ2-7	TRBV7-2	few	-	TGTGCCAGCAGCTTCCCGGGCGTCTCCTACGAGCAGTACTTC	CASSFPGVSYEQYF
TRBJ1-1	TRBV27	-	-	TGTGCCAGCAGTTTAGCCAGGGGCCAAGCTTTCTTT	CASSLARGQAFF
TRBJ2-7	TRBV27	-	-	TGTGCCAGCAGACAGGAGCTCCCGGTTGGGTACGAGCAGTACTTC	CASRQELPVGYEQYF
TRBJ2-7	TRBV27	-	-	TGTGCCAGCAGTTTATCGTTCTCCTACGAGCAGTACTTC	CASSLSFSYEQYF
TRBJ2-2	TRBV14	-	-	TGTGCCAGCAGCCCCTTAGGGGGGAACACCGGGGAGCTGTTTTTT	CASSPLGGNTGELFF
TRBJ2-7	TRBV6-5	-	-	TGTGCCAGCAGTTACGTCCAGGGATGGGAGCAGTACTTC	CASSYVQGWEQYF
TRBJ2-2	TRBV6-5	-	-	TGTGCCAGCAGTTACTTGACTAGAACTACCGGGGAGCTGTTTTTT	CASSYLTRTTGELFF
TRBJ2-7	TRBV27	few	TRBD1	TGTGCCAGCAGTTTAAGTTGGACAGGGGGCGGGGAGCAGTACTTC	CASSLSWTGGGEQYF